This T cell receptor (beta chain) came from a study of response to subunit inactivated influenza vaccine. In its sample, this clonotype was seen a few times. TCRdb reanalysed the RT-PCR reads using MiXCR and keeps one entry per CDR3 protein. The table records about 540,000 distinct CDR3 sequences, roughly 23% of them present only once. The CDR3 has 14 residues. V lost 0 bases to trimming and J lost 2 bases, with 4 bases between them. The V gene's germline CDR1 is LGHNA and CDR2 YSLEER. These data also featured in a second study, about T cells expressing NK-cell markers. This second report adds: Production of TCR beta cDNA relied on 5'RACE template switching with UMIs.

The J gene is TRBJ2-2, the V gene TRBV4-3; D gene ambiguous. The material sequenced was CD4+ T cells sorted from PBMCs, taken 12 days after vaccination. This sequence was found in a middle-aged man who received an inactivated influenza vaccine. DNA for the CDR3: TGCGCCAGCAGCCAAGACGATAACACCGGGGAGCTGTTTTTT. This encodes CASSQDDNTGELFF.